The next 20 T cell receptor beta chains were all read from a single sample in a study of blood T cell repertoires in COVID-19 (dated by TCRdb to 2020 to 2021). Preparation of the library involved the immunoSEQ multiplex PCR assay. The table was pulled from immuneACCESS by TCRdb, which kept in-frame rearrangements only. Such tables lose some clones; where checked, under half of the loss comes from unresolved V genes, and the rest has no known cause. The table for this sample lists roughly 250,000 clones; 91% of them were counted only once. 0.95% to 1.5% of the sample rests with the top ten. Sequences were obtained from PBMCs or T cells enriched from blood (not recorded which). All receptors derive from a human donor in a cohort exposed to, infected with or recovered from COVID-19 (not recorded which). The donor label of this sample is uncertain.

The V call is TRBV21-1, the J call TRBJ2-7; the tabulated D call, TRBD1, remains unverified against the DNA. TRBV21-1 is a documented pseudogene. The CDR3 runs 20 residues. Here the CDR3 reads CASSSPNRVRLTPIPYEQYF. The CDR3 nucleotides read TGTGCCAGCAGCTCCCCGAACAGGGTGAGATTAACCCCAATACCCTACGAGCAGTACTTC.

V and J are TRBV5-4 and TRBJ2-5; tentative D call: TRBD1 (6 bases). CDR3 length equals 14 residues. The V gene lost 6 bases and the J gene lost 0 bases, with 12 bases spanning the gap. The V gene's germline CDR1 is SGHNT and CDR2 YYREEE (reference sequence). Here the CDR3 DNA reads TGTGCCAGCAACCAAAGGACAGACCAAGAGACCCAGTACTTC. Encoded protein: CASNQRTDQETQYF.

This chain joins TRBV20-1 and TRBJ2-1; D is undetermined. The CDR3 is 14 amino acids. Trimming removed 3 bases from V and 0 bases from J, with 9 bases in between. Germline CDR1 and CDR2: DFQATT and SNEGSKA (reference sequence). CDR3 in DNA: TGCAGTGCTAGTATAGTTCTCTCCTACAATGAGCAGTTCTTC. Its translation is CSASIVLSYNEQFF.

The V and J genes are TRBV10-1 and TRBJ2-5; 10 bases fit TRBD2. V lost 0 bases and J lost 4; bases outside the gene matches: 5. This CDR3 has 16 amino acids. Germline V gene sequence: CDR1 WNHNN, CDR2 SYGVQD (reference sequence). This CDR3 is CASSESKLAGIETQYF. The CDR3 DNA reads as TGCGCCAGCAGTGAGTCGAAACTAGCGGGGATAGAGACCCAGTACTTC.

The chain recombines TRBV6-2 or TRBV6-3 with TRBJ2-2, with 8 bases fitting TRBD1. After removal of 6 bases from V and 1 base from J, the junction contained 22 bases not matched to a gene. Germline CDR1 is MNHEY and CDR2 is SVGEGT. CDR3 size: 21 residues. CDR3 in amino acids: CASSPRRRLGRQGLNTGELFF. CDR3 coding DNA: TGTGCCAGCAGCCCGAGGAGAAGATTAGGCCGACAGGGGTTGAACACCGGGGAGCTGTTTTTT.

The chain joins TRBV29-1 to TRBJ1-2; 8 bases agree with TRBD1. This CDR3 contains 13 residues. V lost 5 bases to trimming and J lost 5 bases; unmatched junction nucleotides: 7. Per the germline V gene, CDR1 is SQVTM and CDR2 is ANQGSEA. Here the CDR3 DNA reads TGCAGCGTTCGGGACAGGTCCTTTTATGGCTACACCTTC. It yields the protein CSVRDRSFYGYTF.

This clone was seen only once. The genes are TRBV20-1 and TRBJ2-7; 7 bases are shared with TRBD2. V shed 3 bases and J 0 bases; nucleotides not matched to a gene: 2. Looked up from germline, CDR1 is DFQATT and CDR2 is SNEGSKA (reference sequence). The CDR3 has 13 amino acids. CDR3: CSASGGGSYEQYF. CDR3 DNA sequence: TGCAGTGCTAGTGGGGGGGGCTCCTACGAGCAGTACTTC.

The V gene is TRBV10-3, the J gene TRBJ2-5, with a possible D match to TRBD2 (7 bases). V lost 5 bases to trimming and J lost 1 base, with 17 bases between them. CDR1 ENHRY and CDR2 SYGVKD come from the germline V gene. The CDR3 consists of 16 residues. In DNA form, the CDR3 reads TGTGCCATCAGTTCCTTAGGGGGGGCCCTCCAAGAGACCCAGTACTTC. It specifies CAISSLGGALQETQYF.

The chain joins TRBV19 to TRBJ2-2; 10 nucleotides align to TRBD1. V dropped 9 bases and J dropped 6; count of bases not matched to a gene: 7. The length of the CDR3 is 14 residues. Germline loops: CDR1 LNHDA, CDR2 SQIVND (reference sequence). CDR3 in amino acids: CASKTGGAPGELFF. The CDR3, as DNA: TGTGCCAGCAAGACAGGGGGCGCCCCCGGGGAGCTGTTTTTT.

This sequence joins TRBV6-2 or TRBV6-3 and TRBJ1-2, with D maybe TRBD1 (6 bases). CDR1 and CDR2 (germline): MNHEY, SVGEGT. The V end lost 2 bases, the J end lost 7 bases, and 14 bases lay between the germline ends. This CDR3 has 14 residues. CDR3 bases: TGTGCCAGCAGTTACGCAGGGGCCCGGAGTGGCTACACCTTC. Translated: CASSYAGARSGYTF.

This clone was seen just once. The chain employs TRBV5-6 and TRBJ2-1; a weak D match, TRBD1 (5 bases). CDR1 is SGHDT and CDR2 is YYEEEE in the germline V gene. Trimming took 0 bases from V and 4 from J, leaving 8 bases between them. The CDR3 loop spans 14 amino acids. CDR3 DNA: TGTGCCAGCAGCTTGGCAGGGCTATACAATGAGCAGTTCTTC. Translating gives CASSLAGLYNEQFF.

V gene TRBV5-1 combines with J gene TRBJ2-1, with TRBD2 identical over 7 bases. Trimming cost V 3 bases and J 3 bases; bases outside gene matches: 12. CDR1 is SGHRS, CDR2 YFSETQ, per germline. The CDR3 spans 17 residues. The CDR3 sequence is CASSSRTFLADYNEQFF. The DNA of the CDR3 is TGCGCCAGCAGCTCCAGGACCTTCCTAGCGGACTACAATGAGCAGTTCTTC.

This clone was counted a single time. V gene TRBV6-1 combines with J gene TRBJ2-4, with D tentatively TRBD2 (7 bases). CDR1 is MNHNS, CDR2 SASEGT, per germline. There are 14 residues in the CDR3. With 3 bases removed from V and 8 bases from J, the gap between germline ends came to 14 bases. DNA of the CDR3: TGTGCCAGCAGTGAGGGGGGGGCCAAGGACATTCAGTACTTC. Encoded protein: CASSEGGAKDIQYF.

The chain employs TRBV9 and TRBJ1-2; tentative D call: TRBD1 (6 bases). V lost 3 bases to trimming and J lost 7 bases, with 16 bases between them. CDR3 length equals 14 residues. Germline values: CDR1 SGDLS, CDR2 YYNGEE. CDR3 sequence (DNA): TGTGCCAGCAGCGGAGGGGAGGGGGGAGGTGGCTACACCTTC. Its translation is CASSGGEGGGGYTF.

This chain links TRBV5-8 with TRBJ1-5, with D tentatively TRBD1 (5 bases). Germline V gives CDR1 SGHTS, CDR2 YDEGEE. The CDR3 spans 16 residues. Trimming took off 0 bases at V and 5 bases at J, with 15 bases between the two ends. The CDR3 DNA reads TGTGCCAGCAGCTTGGAGCCGTTGGGGGGATATCAGCCCCAGCATTTT. Amino acids: CASSLEPLGGYQPQHF.

This chain links TRBV5-4 with TRBJ1-2, with TRBD1 as a possible D gene (5 bases). Germline V lookup: CDR1 SGHNT, CDR2 YYREEE (reference sequence). V lost 4 bases and J 4 bases, leaving 14 bases between the germline ends. CDR3 length: 14 amino acids. This CDR3 is CASSGERGLYGYTF. CDR3 coding DNA: TGTGCCAGCAGCGGGGAAAGGGGCCTCTATGGCTACACCTTC.

The chain carries TRBV10-3 and TRBJ1-1, with D possibly matching TRBD1 (5 bases). Germline assignment: CDR1 ENHRY and CDR2 SYGVKD. The V end lost 10 bases, the J end lost 2 bases, and 11 bases lay between the germline ends. CDR3 length: 12 residues. CDR3 coding DNA: TGTGCCACACAGGCGCTTAACACTGAAGCTTTCTTT. The encoded protein is CATQALNTEAFF.

J is TRBJ1-3 and V is TRBV10-3; 10 bases match TRBD1. J was trimmed by 4 bases and V by 4 bases; bases with no gene match: 4. This CDR3 comprises 15 residues. Germline CDR1 is ENHRY and CDR2 is SYGVKD. CDR3 sequence (DNA): TGTGCCATCAGTGCAGGGACAGGGGACGGAAACACCATATATTTT. Translating it yields CAISAGTGDGNTIYF.

This clone was observed once. The chain is built from TRBV7-9 and TRBJ2-7; a possible D gene is TRBD1 (6 bases). This CDR3 contains 13 residues. The V and J ends lost 6 bases and 5 bases respectively, with 14 bases between them. Per germline, CDR1 SEHNR and CDR2 FQNEAQ (reference sequence). The CDR3 region has the DNA TGTGCCAGCAGGAGGCAGGGGTCCAACGAGCAGTACTTC. Residues: CASRRQGSNEQYF. Based on the CDR3 plus reference TRBV7-9 and TRBJ2-7, the full variable domain is DTGVSQNPRHKITKRGQNVTFRCDPISEHNRLYWYRQTLGQGPEFLTYFQNEAQLEKSRLLSDRFSAERPKGSFSTLEIQRTEQGDSAMYLCASRRQGSNEQYFGPGTRLTVT.

This sequence joins TRBV19 and TRBJ1-1, with 9 bases fitting TRBD1. CDR1 and CDR2 from the germline V gene are LNHDA and SQIVND (reference sequence). The length of the CDR3 is 13 residues. V dropped 10 bases and J dropped 6; count of bases not matched to a gene: 9. CDR3 residues: CAITTGGFAEAFF. CDR3 DNA: TGTGCCATTACTACAGGGGGCTTCGCTGAAGCTTTCTTT. The variable domain in full, completed from reference TRBV19 and TRBJ1-1, reads DGGITQSPKYLFRKEGQNVTLSCEQNLNHDAMYWYRQDPGQGLRLIYYSQIVNDFQKGDIAEGYSVSREKKESFPLTVTSAQKNPTAFYLCAITTGGFAEAFFGQGTRLTVV.